Listed here is a single T cell receptor beta chain. Its antigen is not known. The PCR was carried out with 60 Vbeta primers and 13 Jbeta primers. Assay used: immunoSEQ multiplex PCR; TCRdb lists only in-frame clones, some missing. The profile shows around 120,000 clones, approximately 80% of them singletons. The sample originates from a study of cytomegalovirus exposure and HLA in healthy donors. Notes on the study in general: Many donors carried some public TCRs, although rarity characterized most TCR sequences. Certain sequence variants were highly shared and formed a cluster, and this cluster was likely a sequencing artifact. Later analysis placed DRB1 highest and HLA-C lowest in TCR association rates, which differed by HLA locus. A previous analysis found most TCR beta V segments productive roughly 87% or roughly 30% of the time.

The CDR3 contains 16 residues. Germline V CDR1 and CDR2: SEHNR, FQNEAQ (reference sequence). V dropped 3 bases and J dropped 0; count of bases not matched to a gene: 7. The source is a woman aged 40 to 55 in good health and CMV-seronegative. This rearrangement joins TRBV7-9 to TRBJ2-7; TRBD2 aligns across 8 bases. The sample consisted of PBMCs. The CDR3: CASSFPSTSVSYEQYF. The CDR3 DNA reads as TGTGCCAGCAGCTTTCCTTCGACTAGCGTCTCCTACGAGCAGTACTTC.